This TCR beta chain was identified during a study of blood T cell repertoires in COVID-19. Repertoires were generated with immunoSEQ multiplex PCR, while TCRdb's copy carries only in-frame clones and drops some. The profile covers approximately 210,000 clones, with 70% to 90% appearing a single time and about 6.8% taken by the ten largest. The V and J ends lost 0 bases and 1 base respectively, with 6 bases between them. Germline-derived CDR1 and CDR2 are MNHNS and SASEGT. There are 14 residues in the CDR3. This chain links TRBV6-1 with TRBJ1-1; D gene unclear. The sequencing input was peripheral blood. The source is a woman aged 40-49 years who had recovered from COVID-19. This chain's CDR3 is CASSEAAGNTEAFF. CDR3 DNA sequence: TGTGCCAGCAGTGAAGCGGCGGGGAACACTGAAGCTTTCTTT.